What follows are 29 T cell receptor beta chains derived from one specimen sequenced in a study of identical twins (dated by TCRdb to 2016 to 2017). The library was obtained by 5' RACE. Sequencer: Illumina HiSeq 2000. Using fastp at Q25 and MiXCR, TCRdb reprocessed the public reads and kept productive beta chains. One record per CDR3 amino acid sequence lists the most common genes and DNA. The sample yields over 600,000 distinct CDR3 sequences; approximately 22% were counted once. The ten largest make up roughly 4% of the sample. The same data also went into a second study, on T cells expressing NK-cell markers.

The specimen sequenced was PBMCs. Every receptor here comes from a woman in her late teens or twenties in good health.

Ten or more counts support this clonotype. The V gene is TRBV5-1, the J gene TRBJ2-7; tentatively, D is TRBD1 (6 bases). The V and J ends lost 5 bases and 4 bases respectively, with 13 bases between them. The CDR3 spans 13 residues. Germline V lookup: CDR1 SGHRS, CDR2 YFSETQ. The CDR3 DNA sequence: TGCGCCAGCAGGGGGGCCGAGTCTTACGAGCAGTACTTC. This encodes CASRGAESYEQYF.

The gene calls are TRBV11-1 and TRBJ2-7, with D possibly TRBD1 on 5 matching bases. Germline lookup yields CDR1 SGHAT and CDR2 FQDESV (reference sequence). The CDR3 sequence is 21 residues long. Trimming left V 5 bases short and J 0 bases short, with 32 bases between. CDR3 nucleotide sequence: TGTGCCAGCAGCCATACCCCCGGTTCGGGTAAGAAGGGGCCGCACTCCTACGAGCAGTACTTC. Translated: CASSHTPGSGKKGPHSYEQYF.

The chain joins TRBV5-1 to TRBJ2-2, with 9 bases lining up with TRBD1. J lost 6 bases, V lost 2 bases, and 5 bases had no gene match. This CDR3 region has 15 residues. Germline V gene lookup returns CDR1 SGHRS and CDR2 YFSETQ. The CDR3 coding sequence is TGCGCCAGCAGCTTTTTCACAGGGGGCTCCGGGGAGCTGTTTTTT. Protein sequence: CASSFFTGGSGELFF.

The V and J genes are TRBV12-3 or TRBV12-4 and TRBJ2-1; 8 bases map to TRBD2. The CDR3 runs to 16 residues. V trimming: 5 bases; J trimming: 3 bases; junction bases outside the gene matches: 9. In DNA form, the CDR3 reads TGTGCCAGCAGTGCGTTACTAGCGGCAAACTACAATGAGCAGTTCTTC. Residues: CASSALLAANYNEQFF.

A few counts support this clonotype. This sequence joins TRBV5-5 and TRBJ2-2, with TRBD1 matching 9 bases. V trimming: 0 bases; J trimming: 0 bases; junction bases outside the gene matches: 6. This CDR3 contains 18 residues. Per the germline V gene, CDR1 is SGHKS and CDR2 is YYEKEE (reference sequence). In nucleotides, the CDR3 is TGTGCCAGCAGCTTGGTAGGGACAGGGCCGCCGAACACCGGGGAGCTGTTTTTT. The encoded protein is CASSLVGTGPPNTGELFF.

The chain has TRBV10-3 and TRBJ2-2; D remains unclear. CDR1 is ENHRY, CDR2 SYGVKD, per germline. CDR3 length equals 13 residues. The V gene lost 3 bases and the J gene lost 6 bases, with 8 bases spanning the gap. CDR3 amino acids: CAISDRPSGELFF. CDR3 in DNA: TGTGCCATCAGTGACAGGCCTTCCGGGGAGCTGTTTTTT.

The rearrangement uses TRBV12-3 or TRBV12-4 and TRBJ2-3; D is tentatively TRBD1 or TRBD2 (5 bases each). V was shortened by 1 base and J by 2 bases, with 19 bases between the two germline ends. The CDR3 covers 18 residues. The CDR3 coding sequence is TGTGCCAGCAGTTTAGGGACGGCCGGGGAAGGGGACACAGATACGCAGTATTTT. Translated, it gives CASSLGTAGEGDTDTQYF.

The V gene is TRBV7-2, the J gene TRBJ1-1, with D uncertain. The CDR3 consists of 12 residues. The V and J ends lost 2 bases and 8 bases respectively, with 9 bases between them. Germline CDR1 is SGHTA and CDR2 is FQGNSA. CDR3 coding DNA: TGTGCCAGCAGCTTAAACGGACGAGAAGCTTTCTTT. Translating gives CASSLNGREAFF.

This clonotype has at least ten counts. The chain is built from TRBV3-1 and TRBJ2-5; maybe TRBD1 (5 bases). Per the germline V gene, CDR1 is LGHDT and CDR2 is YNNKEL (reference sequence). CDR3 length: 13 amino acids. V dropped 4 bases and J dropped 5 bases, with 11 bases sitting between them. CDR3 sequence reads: CASSRWGVETQYF. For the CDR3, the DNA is TGTGCCAGCAGCCGCTGGGGCGTCGAGACCCAGTACTTC.

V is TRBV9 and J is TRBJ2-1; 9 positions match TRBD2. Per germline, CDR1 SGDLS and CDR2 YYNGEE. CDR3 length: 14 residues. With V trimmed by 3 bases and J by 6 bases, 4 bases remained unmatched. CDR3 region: CASSDGTSPNEQFF. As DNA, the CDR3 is TGTGCCAGCAGCGACGGGACTAGCCCCAATGAGCAGTTCTTC.

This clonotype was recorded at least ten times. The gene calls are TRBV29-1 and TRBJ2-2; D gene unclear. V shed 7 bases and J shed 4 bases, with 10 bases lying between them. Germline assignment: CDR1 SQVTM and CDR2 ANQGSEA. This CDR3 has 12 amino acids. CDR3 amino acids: CSGDSSTGELFF. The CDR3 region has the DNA TGCAGCGGCGACTCGAGCACCGGGGAGCTGTTTTTT.

For the CDR3, the DNA is TGCAGCGTTCCAAACCGGGACAGGCAAGAGACCCAGTACTTC. Translating it yields CSVPNRDRQETQYF. The V gene is TRBV29-1, the J gene TRBJ2-5; 8 bases fit TRBD1. With V trimmed by 5 bases and J by 2 bases, 7 bases remained unmatched. Germline values: CDR1 SQVTM, CDR2 ANQGSEA. The CDR3 is 14 residues long.

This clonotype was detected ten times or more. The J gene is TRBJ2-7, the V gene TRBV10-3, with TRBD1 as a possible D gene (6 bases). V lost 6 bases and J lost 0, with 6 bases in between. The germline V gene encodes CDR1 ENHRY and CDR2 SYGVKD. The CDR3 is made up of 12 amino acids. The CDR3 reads CAIRDSSYEQYF. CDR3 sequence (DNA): TGTGCCATCAGGGACAGCTCCTACGAGCAGTACTTC.

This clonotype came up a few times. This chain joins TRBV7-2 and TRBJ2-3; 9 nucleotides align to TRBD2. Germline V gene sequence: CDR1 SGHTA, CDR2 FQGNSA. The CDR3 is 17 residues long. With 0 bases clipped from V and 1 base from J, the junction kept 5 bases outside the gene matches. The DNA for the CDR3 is TGTGCCAGCAGCTTAGCGCTGGCTAGCGGGGGCACAGATACGCAGTATTTT. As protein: CASSLALASGGTDTQYF.

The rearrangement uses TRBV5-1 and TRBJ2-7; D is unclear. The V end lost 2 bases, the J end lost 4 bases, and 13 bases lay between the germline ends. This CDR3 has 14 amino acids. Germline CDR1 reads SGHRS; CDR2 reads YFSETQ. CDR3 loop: CASSLRQHYYEQYF. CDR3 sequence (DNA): TGCGCCAGCAGCTTACGGCAGCATTATTACGAGCAGTACTTC.

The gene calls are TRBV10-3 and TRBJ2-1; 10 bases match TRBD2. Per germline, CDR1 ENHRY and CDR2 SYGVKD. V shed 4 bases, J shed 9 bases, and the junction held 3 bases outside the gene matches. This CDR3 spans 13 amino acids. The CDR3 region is CAISGLAGVEQFF. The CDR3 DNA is TGTGCCATCAGTGGGCTAGCGGGAGTTGAGCAGTTCTTC.

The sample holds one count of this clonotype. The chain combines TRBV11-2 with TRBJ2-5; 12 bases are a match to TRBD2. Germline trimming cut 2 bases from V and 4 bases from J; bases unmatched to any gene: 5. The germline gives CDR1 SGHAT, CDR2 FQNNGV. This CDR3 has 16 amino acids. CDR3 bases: TGTGCCAGCAGCTTATGGGCTAGCGGGAGGGGAGAGACCCAGTACTTC. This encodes CASSLWASGRGETQYF.

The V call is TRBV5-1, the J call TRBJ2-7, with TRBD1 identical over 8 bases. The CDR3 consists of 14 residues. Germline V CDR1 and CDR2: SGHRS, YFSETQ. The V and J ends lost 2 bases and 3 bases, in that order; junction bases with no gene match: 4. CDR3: CASSFRTGNYEQYF. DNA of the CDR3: TGCGCCAGCAGCTTCCGGACAGGGAACTACGAGCAGTACTTC.

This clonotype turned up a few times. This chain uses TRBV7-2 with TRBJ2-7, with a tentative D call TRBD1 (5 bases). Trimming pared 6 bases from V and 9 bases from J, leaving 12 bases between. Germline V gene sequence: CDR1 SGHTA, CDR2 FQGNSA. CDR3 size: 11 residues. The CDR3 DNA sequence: TGTGCCAGCAGTTTCGCAGGGTTGCAGTACTTC. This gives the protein CASSFAGLQYF.

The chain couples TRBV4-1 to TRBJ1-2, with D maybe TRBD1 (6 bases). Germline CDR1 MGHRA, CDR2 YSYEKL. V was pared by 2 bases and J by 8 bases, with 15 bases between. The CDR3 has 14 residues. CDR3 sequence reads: CASSQIAGDDGYTF. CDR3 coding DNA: TGCGCCAGCAGCCAAATAGCAGGGGATGACGGCTACACCTTC.

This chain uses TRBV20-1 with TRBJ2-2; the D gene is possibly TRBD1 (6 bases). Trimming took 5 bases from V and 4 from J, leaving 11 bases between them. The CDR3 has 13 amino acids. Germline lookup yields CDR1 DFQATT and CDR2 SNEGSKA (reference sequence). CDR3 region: CSARRGTTGELFF. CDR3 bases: TGCAGTGCTCGCAGGGGTACCACCGGGGAGCTGTTTTTT.

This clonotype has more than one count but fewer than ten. The CDR3 sequence: CASSRGGSLIYGYTF. The CDR3 nucleotides read TGTGCCAGCAGCCGGGGGGGGAGTCTTATCTATGGCTACACCTTC. The rearrangement joins TRBV4-2 to TRBJ1-2; a possible D gene is TRBD1 (5 bases). Trimming left V 4 bases short and J 4 bases short, with 16 bases between. The germline V gene encodes CDR1 LGHNA and CDR2 YNFKEQ. CDR3 length equals 15 residues.

CDR3 region: CASRGDRGNTIYF. The CDR3 coding sequence is TGTGCCAGCAGGGGGGACAGGGGAAACACCATATATTTT. J is TRBJ1-3 and V is TRBV6-1, with 8 bases lining up with TRBD1. V was clipped by 6 bases and J by 4 bases; unmatched bases: 2. CDR1 is MNHNS, CDR2 SASEGT, per germline. The CDR3 has 13 residues.

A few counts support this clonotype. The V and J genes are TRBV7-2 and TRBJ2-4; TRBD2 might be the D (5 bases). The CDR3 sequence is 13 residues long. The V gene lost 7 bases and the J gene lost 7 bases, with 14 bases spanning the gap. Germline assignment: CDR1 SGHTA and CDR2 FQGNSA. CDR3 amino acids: CASTQIGVNIQYF. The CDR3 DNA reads TGTGCCAGCACCCAAATCGGGGTGAACATTCAGTACTTC.

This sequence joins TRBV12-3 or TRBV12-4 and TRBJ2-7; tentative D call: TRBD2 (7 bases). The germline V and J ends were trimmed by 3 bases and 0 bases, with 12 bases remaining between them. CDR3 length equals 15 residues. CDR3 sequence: CASSFKGGPSYEQYF. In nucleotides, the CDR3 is TGTGCCAGCAGTTTTAAGGGGGGGCCCTCCTACGAGCAGTACTTC.

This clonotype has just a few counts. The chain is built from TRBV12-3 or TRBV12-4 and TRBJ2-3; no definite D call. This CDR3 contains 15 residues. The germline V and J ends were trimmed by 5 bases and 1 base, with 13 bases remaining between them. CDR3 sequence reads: CASSPGPWGTDTQYF. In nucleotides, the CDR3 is TGTGCCAGCAGTCCCGGGCCCTGGGGCACAGATACGCAGTATTTT.

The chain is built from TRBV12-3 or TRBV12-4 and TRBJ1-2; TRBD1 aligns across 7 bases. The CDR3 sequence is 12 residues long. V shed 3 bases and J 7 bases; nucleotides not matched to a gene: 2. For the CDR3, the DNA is TGTGCCAGCAGTTTCACAGGGGCTGGCTACACCTTC. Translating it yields CASSFTGAGYTF.

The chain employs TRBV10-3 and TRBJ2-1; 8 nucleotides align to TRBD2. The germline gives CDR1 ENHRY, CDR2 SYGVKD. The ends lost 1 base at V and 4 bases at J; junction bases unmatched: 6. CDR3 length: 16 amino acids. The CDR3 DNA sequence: TGTGCCATCAGTGAGTATCGGGAGGGCCCATACAATGAGCAGTTCTTC. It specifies CAISEYREGPYNEQFF.

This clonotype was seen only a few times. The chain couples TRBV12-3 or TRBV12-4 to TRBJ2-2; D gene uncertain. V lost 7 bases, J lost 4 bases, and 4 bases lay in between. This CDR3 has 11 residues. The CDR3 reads CASMGTGELFF. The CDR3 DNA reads TGTGCCAGCATGGGCACCGGGGAGCTGTTTTTT.